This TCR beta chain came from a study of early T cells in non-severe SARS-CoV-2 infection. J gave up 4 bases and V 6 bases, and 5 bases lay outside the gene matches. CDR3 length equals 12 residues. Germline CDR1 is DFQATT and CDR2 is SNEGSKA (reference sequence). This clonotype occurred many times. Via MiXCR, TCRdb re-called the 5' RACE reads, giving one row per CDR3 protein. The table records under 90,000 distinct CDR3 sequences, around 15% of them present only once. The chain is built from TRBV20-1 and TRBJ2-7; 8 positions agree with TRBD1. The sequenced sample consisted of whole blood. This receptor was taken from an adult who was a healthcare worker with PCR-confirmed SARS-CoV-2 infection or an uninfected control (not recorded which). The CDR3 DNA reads TGCAGTGCCGGACAGGGTATATACGAGCAGTACTTC. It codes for CSAGQGIYEQYF.